What follows are 5 T cell receptor beta chains derived from one specimen sequenced in a study of graft-versus-host responses after intestinal transplantation. These receptors have no known antigen. TCRdb's table, derived via immunoSEQ multiplex PCR, lists solely in-frame clones and lacks some. Counted here are roughly 92,000 clones, roughly nine tenths occurring once; the ten biggest clones make up around 0.11%. Source: unstimulated CD4+ T cells sorted from spleen or lymph node cells, taken before intestinal transplant. All receptors come from a human donor who received an intestinal transplant.

The gene calls are TRBV5-1 and TRBJ2-6; D is perhaps TRBD1 (6 bases). Germline values: CDR1 SGHRS, CDR2 YFSETQ. This CDR3 is built from 15 residues. V shed 1 base and J shed 1 base, with 6 bases lying between them. CDR3 region: CASSLQGSGANVLTF. CDR3 coding DNA: TGCGCCAGCAGCTTGCAGGGGTCTGGGGCCAACGTCCTGACTTTC.

This rearrangement joins TRBV10-3 to TRBJ1-5; D not certain. Germline V lookup: CDR1 ENHRY, CDR2 SYGVKD. V was trimmed by 4 bases and J by 5 bases, leaving 9 bases between them. This CDR3 has 13 amino acids. Here the CDR3 DNA reads TGTGCCATCAGTGGATCCGGGGATCAGCCCCAGCATTTT. It translates to CAISGSGDQPQHF.

This chain uses TRBV6-6 with TRBJ1-1; D uncertain. The CDR3 is 12 residues long. The V gene lost 2 bases and the J gene lost 6 bases, with 7 bases spanning the gap. Germline CDR1 MNHNY, CDR2 SVGAGI (reference sequence). CDR3 DNA sequence: TGTGCCAGCAGTTACCCATCCCCTGAAGCTTTCTTT. It translates to CASSYPSPEAFF.

The J gene is TRBJ2-7, the V gene TRBV4-2; 7 positions match TRBD2. J was trimmed by 4 bases and V by 0 bases; bases with no gene match: 6. The germline gives CDR1 LGHNA, CDR2 YNFKEQ. This CDR3 is built from 15 residues. CDR3 DNA sequence: TGTGCCAGCAGCCAAGATCCGGGGGGTGAATACGAGCAGTACTTC. Translating it yields CASSQDPGGEYEQYF.

As to this clone: One junction end does not reproduce the germline sequence, and a read error may be involved. The rearrangement joins TRBV5-4 to TRBJ2-5; the D is unclear. The germline CDR1 and CDR2 sequences are SGHNT and YYREEE (reference sequence). CDR3 length equals 16 residues. The CDR3 DNA follows: TGTGCCAGCACCTTGGTTAGTCCCGGGTCTGGGGAGACCCAGTACTTC. It encodes CASTLVSPGSGETQYF.